One sample yielded the 29 T cell receptor beta chains listed below, sequenced in a study of T cell responses to AZD1222 COVID-19 vaccine. Repertoires were generated with immunoSEQ multiplex PCR, while TCRdb's copy carries only in-frame clones and drops some. In the table there are 80,000 to 100,000 clones, 90% to 95% of which are singletons. The sample here was peripheral blood, taken 28 days after the second AZD1222 dose. Receptors were obtained from an adult who received the AZD1222 COVID-19 vaccine.

V usage is TRBV7-9 and J usage is TRBJ1-4; unclear D gene. CDR1 SEHNR and CDR2 FQNEAQ come from the germline V gene (reference sequence). This CDR3 region has 14 residues. V lost 5 bases, J lost 0 bases, and 7 bases lay in between. CDR3 DNA: TGTGCCAGCAGCCTAAGTGCAACTAATGAAAAACTGTTTTTT. This encodes CASSLSATNEKLFF.

This rearrangement joins TRBV6-1 to TRBJ2-6, with D possibly being TRBD1 (6 bases). Trimming took off 0 bases at V and 3 bases at J, with 6 bases between the two ends. This CDR3 is built from 15 residues. CDR1 is MNHNS, CDR2 SASEGT, per germline. The CDR3, as DNA: TGTGCCAGCAGTGAAGCAGGGGGTGGGGCCAACGTCCTGACTTTC. This gives the protein CASSEAGGGANVLTF.

The chain combines TRBV3-1 (or the pseudogene TRBV3-2) with TRBJ2-1; D not certain. The germline V gene has CDR1 LGHDT and CDR2 YNNKEL (reference sequence). There are 12 residues in the CDR3. Between the trimmed V and J ends, which lost 1 base and 9 bases, there was a span of 7 bases. CDR3: CASSQAGGEQFF. The CDR3 bases are TGTGCCAGCAGCCAAGCAGGCGGTGAGCAGTTCTTC.

The V call is TRBV28, the J call TRBJ1-5, with D possibly matching TRBD1 (5 bases). The CDR3 totals 16 residues. Trimming took off 2 bases at V and 2 bases at J, with 13 bases between the two ends. The germline V gene has CDR1 MDHEN and CDR2 SYDVKM. This CDR3 reads CASSLMFRGGNQPQHF. The CDR3 DNA reads as TGTGCCAGCAGTTTAATGTTTAGGGGTGGCAATCAGCCCCAGCATTTT.

The genes are TRBV4-1 and TRBJ1-1; D is undetermined. V lost 7 bases and J lost 0, with 3 bases in between. The CDR3 runs 11 residues. The germline gives CDR1 MGHRA, CDR2 YSYEKL. In nucleotides, the CDR3 is TGCGCCAGCACCATGAACACTGAAGCTTTCTTT. Encoded protein: CASTMNTEAFF.

The chain joins TRBV27 to TRBJ1-1; 10 nucleotides agree with TRBD1. CDR1 and CDR2 (germline): MNHEY, SMNVEV (reference sequence). Trimming at V came to 4 bases and at J to 7 bases, leaving 15 bases not matched to a gene. The CDR3 has 17 amino acids. This CDR3 is CASSSPGDRGRGGEAFF. DNA for the CDR3: TGTGCCAGCAGTTCCCCAGGAGACAGGGGGCGCGGGGGTGAAGCTTTCTTT.

The chain carries TRBV18 and TRBJ2-1, with a tentative D call TRBD1 (6 bases). This CDR3 has 14 residues. Germline lookup yields CDR1 KGHSH and CDR2 LQKENI. V gave up 3 bases and J gave up 0 bases, with 6 bases separating them. DNA for the CDR3: TGTGCCAGCTCACCGGACAGCTCCTACAATGAGCAGTTCTTC. It encodes CASSPDSSYNEQFF.

The chain has TRBV6-5 and TRBJ1-1; maybe TRBD1 (5 bases). This CDR3 has 14 amino acids. Germline CDR1 MNHEY, CDR2 SVGAGI. The ends were cut back, 6 bases at V and 2 bases at J, with 13 bases in the middle. CDR3 residues: CASRNPGHNTEAFF. CDR3 coding DNA: TGTGCCAGCAGGAACCCGGGGCACAACACTGAAGCTTTCTTT.

The rearrangement uses TRBV5-1 and TRBJ1-2; 7 bases agree with TRBD1. CDR3 length equals 14 residues. Looked up from germline, CDR1 is SGHRS and CDR2 is YFSETQ. Trimming cost V 6 bases and J 0 bases; bases outside gene matches: 5. The CDR3 DNA reads as TGCGCCAGCAACATTGACAGGGCTAACTATGGCTACACCTTC. The encoded protein is CASNIDRANYGYTF.

The chain couples TRBV9 to TRBJ1-3, with a tentative D call TRBD1 (5 bases). Germline V lookup: CDR1 SGDLS, CDR2 YYNGEE. The CDR3 loop spans 14 amino acids. V was clipped by 3 bases and J by 8 bases, with 15 bases between them. CDR3 nucleotides: TGTGCCAGCAGCGCGTCTTACGGGGGGGACACCATATATTTT. This translates into CASSASYGGDTIYF.

The rearrangement joins TRBV4-2 to TRBJ2-1; 9 positions match TRBD2. V trimming: 5 bases; J trimming: 5 bases; junction bases outside the gene matches: 4. The germline V gene encodes CDR1 LGHNA and CDR2 YNFKEQ. The CDR3 loop spans 14 amino acids. CDR3 sequence: CASSDLAGNNEQFF. The CDR3 DNA reads TGTGCCAGCAGCGACCTAGCGGGGAACAATGAGCAGTTCTTC.

V usage is TRBV7-6 and J usage is TRBJ1-5, with 8 bases lining up with TRBD1. Losses at the gene ends were 1 base for V and 5 bases for J; bases not matched to a gene: 10. Per germline, CDR1 SGHVS and CDR2 FNYEAQ. The CDR3 has 17 amino acids. The CDR3 region is CASSLGPGQGNYQPQHF. In DNA, the CDR3 is TGTGCCAGCAGCTTAGGGCCCGGACAGGGCAATTATCAGCCCCAGCATTTT.

This chain joins TRBV10-3 and TRBJ2-2; D tentatively fits TRBD1 or TRBD2 (5 bases each). The germline V gene encodes CDR1 ENHRY and CDR2 SYGVKD. This CDR3 has 14 residues. Trimming left V 10 bases short and J 0 bases short, with 12 bases between. The CDR3 DNA sequence: TGTGCCAGCCAAGGGACGACGAACACCGGGGAGCTGTTTTTT. It specifies CASQGTTNTGELFF.

As DNA, the CDR3 is TGTGCCAGCAGCCAAGGGGGCGACCTCGTCCGAGAGACCCAGTACTTC. This sequence encodes CASSQGGDLVRETQYF. The chain is built from TRBV3-1 (or the pseudogene TRBV3-2) and TRBJ2-5; perhaps TRBD1 as D (5 bases). The CDR3 covers 16 residues. Germline V CDR1 and CDR2: LGHDT, YNNKEL (reference sequence). V was trimmed by 1 base and J by 4 bases, leaving 16 bases between them.

The chain joins TRBV11-2 to TRBJ1-1, with D possibly being TRBD1 (5 bases). Germline CDR1 and CDR2: SGHAT and FQNNGV. The CDR3 loop spans 14 amino acids. V shed 1 base and J shed 9 bases, with 15 bases lying between them. The CDR3 region is CASSLVGPGPKAFF. The DNA of the CDR3 is TGTGCCAGCAGCTTAGTGGGGCCAGGGCCAAAAGCTTTCTTT.

V and J are TRBV11-2 and TRBJ2-1; 13 bases match TRBD2. Losses at the gene ends were 5 bases for V and 1 base for J; bases not matched to a gene: 2. The germline V gene has CDR1 SGHAT and CDR2 FQNNGV. This CDR3 is 16 amino acids long. The CDR3 region is CASSLGLAGSYNEQFF. CDR3 nucleotides: TGTGCCAGCAGCCTGGGACTAGCGGGGTCCTACAATGAGCAGTTCTTC.

The CDR3: CAIAGQGIYEQYF. The DNA of the CDR3 is TGTGCCATCGCTGGACAGGGGATCTACGAGCAGTACTTC. This chain joins TRBV10-3 and TRBJ2-7; 9 nucleotides align to TRBD1. The CDR3 is 13 amino acids. V gave up 8 bases and J gave up 3 bases; unmatched junction bases: 5. Germline loops: CDR1 ENHRY, CDR2 SYGVKD.

The chain couples TRBV10-2 to TRBJ1-1, with D possibly being TRBD1 (5 bases). CDR1 is WSHSY, CDR2 SAAADI, per germline. The V gene lost 3 bases and the J gene lost 2 bases, with 7 bases spanning the gap. The CDR3 is 13 residues long. CDR3 in DNA: TGCGCCAGCAGTGATTGGGGCAACACTGAAGCTTTCTTT. It specifies CASSDWGNTEAFF.

The chain uses TRBV5-4 and TRBJ1-1; D remains ambiguous. CDR3 length: 13 residues. Trimming took off 2 bases at V and 4 bases at J, with 9 bases between the two ends. Looked up from germline, CDR1 is SGHNT and CDR2 is YYREEE (reference sequence). CDR3 sequence (DNA): TGTGCCAGCAGCTTTGCTGGGGTCACTGAAGCTTTCTTT. It is translated as CASSFAGVTEAFF. Full variable domain (remainder filled in from reference TRBV5-4 and TRBJ1-1): ETGVTQSPTHLIKTRGQQVTLRCSSQSGHNTVSWYQQALGQGPQFIFQYYREEENGRGNFPPRFSGLQFPNYSSELNVNALELDDSALYLCASSFAGVTEAFFGQGTRLTVV.

V is TRBV19 and J is TRBJ1-5; D is perhaps TRBD1 (5 bases). V lost 3 bases to trimming and J lost 1 base, with 10 bases between them. The CDR3 has 15 amino acids. CDR1 LNHDA and CDR2 SQIVND come from the germline V gene (reference sequence). The CDR3, as DNA: TGTGCCAGTAGTATGTCAGGGTCAAGCAATCAGCCCCAGCATTTT. Residues: CASSMSGSSNQPQHF.

This chain links TRBV14 with TRBJ2-7, with a possible D match to TRBD2 (5 bases). V dropped 6 bases and J dropped 4 bases, with 13 bases sitting between them. The CDR3 loop spans 13 amino acids. The germline CDR1 and CDR2 sequences are SGHDN and FVKESK. The CDR3 region is CASSGWRSYEQYF. CDR3 nucleotide sequence: TGTGCCAGCAGTGGCTGGAGGTCATACGAGCAGTACTTC.

The chain carries TRBV15 and TRBJ1-2; no clear D. Deletions cut 2 bases from V and 0 bases from J, with 1 base between. CDR3 size: 12 residues. The V gene's germline CDR1 is LNHNV and CDR2 YYDKDF (reference sequence). The CDR3 DNA reads TGTGCCACCAGCAGAACTAACTATGGCTACACCTTC. It yields the protein CATSRTNYGYTF.

Concerning this clone itself: The junction shows a germline mismatch at one end, possibly a read error. This rearrangement joins TRBV7-7 to TRBJ2-7, with TRBD2 as a possible D gene (5 bases). Germline CDR1 is SSHAT and CDR2 is FNYEAQ (reference sequence). The CDR3 runs 16 residues. The CDR3 loop reads CASSLGGPSGSYEQYF. CDR3 DNA: TGTGCTAGCAGCTTAGGAGGTCCCTCAGGCTCCTACGAGCAGTACTTC.

The V call is TRBV7-9, the J call TRBJ1-1; the match to TRBD1 covers 7 bases. With 3 bases clipped from V and 5 bases from J, the junction kept 3 bases outside the gene matches. Germline V lookup: CDR1 SEHNR, CDR2 FQNEAQ (reference sequence). The CDR3 consists of 13 residues. The CDR3 here is CASSLVQGTEAFF. CDR3 DNA: TGTGCCAGCAGCTTGGTACAGGGGACTGAAGCTTTCTTT.

The rearrangement joins TRBV4-1 to TRBJ1-2; D remains ambiguous. Trimming pared 1 base from V and 4 bases from J, leaving 13 bases between. The CDR3 is 15 residues long. The germline V gene has CDR1 MGHRA and CDR2 YSYEKL. The CDR3 region has the DNA TGCGCCAGCAGCCAAGTAGAAGGTATTCCCTATGGCTACACCTTC. Its translation: CASSQVEGIPYGYTF.

The chain couples TRBV5-1 to TRBJ2-1, with 15 bases lining up with TRBD2. Germline CDR1 and CDR2: SGHRS and YFSETQ. J was trimmed by 16 bases and V by 3 bases; bases with no gene match: 14. The CDR3 contains 16 residues. In DNA form, the CDR3 reads TGCGCCAGCAGCTCCACGACAGGGACTAGCGGGAGGCCTCTCTTCTTC. Encoded protein: CASSSTTGTSGRPLFF.

The rearrangement joins TRBV5-4 to TRBJ1-2, with no clear D. The CDR3 totals 15 residues. V lost 0 bases, J lost 2 bases, and 11 bases lay in between. CDR1 is SGHNT, CDR2 YYREEE, per germline (reference sequence). CDR3 loop: CASSLAPPRNYGYTF. CDR3 in DNA: TGTGCCAGCAGCTTGGCCCCCCCGCGGAACTATGGCTACACCTTC.

Concerning this clone itself: Other DNA sequences in this sample translate to the same CDR3. The chain has TRBV18 and TRBJ2-5; a weak D match, TRBD2 (6 bases). Trimming removed 3 bases from V and 1 base from J, with 9 bases in between. The CDR3 runs to 14 residues. CDR1 is KGHSH and CDR2 is LQKENI in the germline V gene. CDR3 DNA: TGTGCCAGCTCACCGGGACTGGGCCAAGAGACCCAGTACTTC. Translated: CASSPGLGQETQYF.

V gene TRBV12-3 or TRBV12-4 combines with J gene TRBJ1-1; D is undetermined. The CDR3 contains 13 residues. Trimming left V 3 bases short and J 1 base short, with 6 bases between. The CDR3 region is CASSLPPNTEAFF. Here the CDR3 DNA reads TGTGCCAGCAGTTTGCCCCCGAACACTGAAGCTTTCTTT.